The rows below give T cell receptor beta chains drawn from one sample of a study of shared T cell receptors in the human thymus. Here immunoSEQ multiplex PCR was the method, and the copy in TCRdb shows in-frame clones only, minus some. The top ten clones hold about 0.014% of a sample with roughly 560,000 clones, around 82% of them seen once. This same sample was also part of a study on human thymus T cells.

Sequenced input: thymocytes. The receptors come from a boy younger than two with a congenital heart defect. Each CDR3 is given with its conserved first and last residue. The order of the fields is J gene, clone size, D gene, V gene, CDR3 protein, CDR3 DNA. D genes are given only for firm matches. Clone size is shown for a subset of rows, as once, few, many or a class of expanded clone.

J gene: TRBJ2-5
clone size: -
D gene: -
V gene: TRBV4-3
CDR3 protein: CASSPRLVFEETQYF
CDR3 DNA: TGCGCCAGCAGCCCACGACTCGTTTTCGAAGAGACCCAGTACTTC

J gene: TRBJ2-1
clone size: -
D gene: -
V gene: TRBV6-6
CDR3 protein: CASSLKGWNEQFF
CDR3 DNA: TGTGCCAGCAGCCTAAAGGGGTGGAATGAGCAGTTCTTC

J gene: TRBJ2-1
clone size: -
D gene: -
V gene: TRBV6-6
CDR3 protein: CASSYLRTVNEQFF
CDR3 DNA: TGTGCCAGCAGTTACCTGCGGACAGTCAATGAGCAGTTCTTC

J gene: TRBJ2-1
clone size: -
D gene: TRBD2
V gene: TRBV5-1
CDR3 protein: CASSLVLLSGEYNEQFF
CDR3 DNA: TGCGCCAGCAGCTTGGTCCTCCTCAGCGGGGAATACAATGAGCAGTTCTTC

J gene: TRBJ2-5
clone size: -
D gene: -
V gene: TRBV30
CDR3 protein: CASRIDGRSQETQYF
CDR3 DNA: TGTGCCTCAAGAATTGATGGCCGCTCCCAAGAGACCCAGTACTTC

J gene: TRBJ2-5
clone size: -
D gene: TRBD1
V gene: TRBV15
CDR3 protein: CATSPVGQLRETQYF
CDR3 DNA: TGTGCCACCAGCCCTGTGGGACAGTTACGAGAGACCCAGTACTTC

J gene: TRBJ2-7
clone size: -
D gene: TRBD2
V gene: TRBV7-9
CDR3 protein: CASSLAQASGMSSYEQYF
CDR3 DNA: TGTGCCAGCAGCTTAGCGCAGGCTAGCGGGATGTCGTCCTACGAGCAGTACTTC

J gene: TRBJ1-2
clone size: -
D gene: TRBD1
V gene: TRBV4-1
CDR3 protein: CASSLPSPGGVDYGYTF
CDR3 DNA: TGCGCCAGCAGCCTCCCTAGTCCAGGGGGAGTCGACTATGGCTACACCTTC

J gene: TRBJ2-7
clone size: once
D gene: TRBD2
V gene: TRBV6-1
CDR3 protein: CVSSGRVGEQYF
CDR3 DNA: TGTGTCAGTAGCGGGAGAGTCGGCGAGCAGTACTTC

J gene: TRBJ1-1
clone size: -
D gene: -
V gene: TRBV6-1
CDR3 protein: CASSEAGGTEAFF
CDR3 DNA: TGTGCCAGCAGTGAGGCCGGGGGAACTGAAGCTTTCTTT

J gene: TRBJ1-3
clone size: -
D gene: -
V gene: TRBV6-1
CDR3 protein: CASSPQGSGNTIYF
CDR3 DNA: TGTGCCAGCAGTCCCCAGGGCTCTGGAAACACCATATATTTT

J gene: TRBJ2-7
clone size: -
D gene: TRBD1
V gene: TRBV18
CDR3 protein: CASSPDRSSYEQYF
CDR3 DNA: TGTGCCAGCTCACCGGACAGGTCCTCCTACGAGCAGTACTTC